Below are 17 T cell receptor beta chains sequenced from a single sample in a study of siplizumab effects on memory and regulatory T cells. Some clones are missing from TCRdb's copy, which holds only in-frame ones; the method was immunoSEQ multiplex PCR. The repertoire holds approximately 50,000 clones, with roughly 92% as singletons. The source material was CD8+ T cells sorted from blood. These TCRs come from a human donor in good health.

The count of this clone is one. V usage is TRBV27 and J usage is TRBJ2-3, with D perhaps matching TRBD1 (5 bases). This CDR3 contains 14 residues. Germline V lookup: CDR1 MNHEY, CDR2 SMNVEV (reference sequence). The V end was cut by 3 bases, the J end by 2 bases, with 9 bases between. The CDR3 reads CASSFWGNTDTQYF. The CDR3 DNA follows: TGTGCCAGCAGTTTTTGGGGCAACACAGATACGCAGTATTTT.

The chain is built from TRBV28 and TRBJ2-5, with 10 bases matching TRBD2. The CDR3 spans 19 residues. Trimming cost V 4 bases and J 1 base; bases outside gene matches: 15. CDR1 is MDHEN and CDR2 is SYDVKM in the germline V gene. CDR3 sequence reads: CASSSATLGTSATQETQYF. CDR3 sequence (DNA): TGTGCCAGCAGTTCGGCCACCCTCGGGACTAGCGCAACCCAAGAGACCCAGTACTTC.

The chain combines TRBV6-1 with TRBJ2-1; 7 bases agree with TRBD1. The CDR3 sequence is 14 residues long. J lost 0 bases, V lost 8 bases, and 4 bases had no gene match. CDR1 and CDR2 (germline): MNHNS, SASEGT. The CDR3, as DNA: TGTGCCAGCCTTCGGGACAGCTCCTACAATGAGCAGTTCTTC. As protein: CASLRDSSYNEQFF.

The V gene is TRBV7-9, the J gene TRBJ1-2; possibly TRBD1 for D (5 bases). The germline V gene has CDR1 SEHNR and CDR2 FQNEAQ (reference sequence). The CDR3 length is 13 residues. Deletions cut 4 bases from V and 6 bases from J, with 12 bases between. Here the CDR3 reads CASSSTTGNGYTF. CDR3 nucleotide sequence: TGTGCCAGCAGCTCCACTACAGGAAATGGCTACACCTTC.

This clone was seen only once. The rearrangement links TRBV7-6 to TRBJ2-7, with D possibly being TRBD1 or TRBD2 (5 bases each). The V and J ends lost 8 bases and 3 bases respectively, with 11 bases between them. There are 12 residues in the CDR3. In germline, CDR1 is SGHVS, CDR2 FNYEAQ. The CDR3 nucleotides are TGTGCCAGCTCAAGCGGACACTACGAGCAGTACTTC. It codes for CASSSGHYEQYF.

The chain couples TRBV19 to TRBJ1-1, with D maybe TRBD1 (6 bases). Germline assignment: CDR1 LNHDA and CDR2 SQIVND (reference sequence). The CDR3 length is 14 residues. Trimming stripped 8 bases from V and 0 bases from J, with 13 bases between. The CDR3 nucleotides read TGTGCCAGTCACTTAAGGGGGATGAACACTGAAGCTTTCTTT. It is translated as CASHLRGMNTEAFF. Drawing the rest from reference TRBV19 and TRBJ1-1, the complete variable domain is DGGITQSPKYLFRKEGQNVTLSCEQNLNHDAMYWYRQDPGQGLRLIYYSQIVNDFQKGDIAEGYSVSREKKESFPLTVTSAQKNPTAFYLCASHLRGMNTEAFFGQGTRLTVV.

The J gene is TRBJ2-5, the V gene TRBV11-3; 10 positions agree with TRBD2. Germline loops: CDR1 SGHNT, CDR2 YENEEA. The CDR3 extends over 18 amino acids. V lost 2 bases, J lost 4 bases, and 13 bases stayed unmatched. CDR3 coding DNA: TGTGCCAGCAGCTTACGGCCCGGGTTAGCGGGAGGAGGAGAGACCCAGTACTTC. Protein product: CASSLRPGLAGGGETQYF.

J is TRBJ2-7 and V is TRBV4-1; maybe TRBD1 (7 bases). V shed 3 bases and J shed 4 bases, with 25 bases lying between them. CDR3 length: 18 residues. Germline CDR1 and CDR2: MGHRA and YSYEKL. CDR3 sequence reads: CASSQIFQRQGGRYEQYF. CDR3 nucleotide sequence: TGCGCCAGCAGCCAGATTTTCCAACGACAGGGAGGACGTTACGAGCAGTACTTC.

This chain links TRBV5-5 with TRBJ2-7, with D possibly being TRBD1 (5 bases). Germline CDR1 is SGHKS and CDR2 is YYEKEE (reference sequence). Between the trimmed V and J ends, which lost 0 bases and 3 bases, there was a span of 10 bases. The CDR3 totals 14 residues. In nucleotides, the CDR3 is TGTGCCAGCAGCTTGGATTGGGGCGACTACGAGCAGTACTTC. This gives the protein CASSLDWGDYEQYF.

The rearrangement uses TRBV30 and TRBJ2-1; weak D call: TRBD2 (6 bases). Between the trimmed V and J ends, which lost 3 bases and 8 bases, there was a span of 11 bases. CDR1 and CDR2 from the germline V gene are GTSNPN and SVGIG (reference sequence). CDR3 size: 12 residues. The CDR3 here is CAWSVGSYEQFF. The CDR3 coding sequence is TGTGCCTGGAGCGTCGGGAGCTATGAGCAGTTCTTC.

The chain links TRBV7-3 to TRBJ2-3; D gene uncertain. Deletions cut 5 bases from V and 4 bases from J, with 10 bases between. Germline CDR1 and CDR2: SGHTA and FQGTGA. This CDR3 is 13 amino acids long. This CDR3 reads CASSQSDPDTQYF. The CDR3 DNA reads as TGTGCCAGCAGCCAGTCAGACCCAGATACGCAGTATTTT.

The chain employs TRBV7-9 and TRBJ2-2, with D uncertain. Looked up from germline, CDR1 is SEHNR and CDR2 is FQNEAQ (reference sequence). This CDR3 region has 13 residues. V was trimmed by 5 bases and J by 8 bases, leaving 12 bases between them. The CDR3, as DNA: TGTGCCAGCAGCCCCCCCTCTATGGGGGAGCTGTTTTTT. Translated: CASSPPSMGELFF.

This chain connects TRBV11-3 to TRBJ1-3, with D perhaps TRBD1 (5 bases). V was pared by 3 bases and J by 3 bases, with 6 bases between. Germline V gene sequence: CDR1 SGHNT, CDR2 YENEEA. The CDR3 has 13 amino acids. This chain's CDR3 is CASSLGLGNTIYF. In DNA, the CDR3 is TGTGCCAGCAGCTTGGGGCTTGGAAACACCATATATTTT.

The CDR3 DNA reads as TGTGCCAGCAGCGCAGACAGGGCTTTCACAGATACGCAGTATTTT. This codes for CASSADRAFTDTQYF. The chain uses TRBV11-2 and TRBJ2-3; 7 nucleotides align to TRBD1. The CDR3 sequence is 15 residues long. In germline, CDR1 is SGHAT, CDR2 FQNNGV. Trimming took 5 bases from V and 2 from J; bases not matched to a gene: 7.

The V and J genes are TRBV28 and TRBJ1-2; a possible D gene is TRBD1 (6 bases). Trimming stripped 2 bases from V and 9 bases from J, with 10 bases between. Per the germline V gene, CDR1 is MDHEN and CDR2 is SYDVKM. The CDR3 extends over 12 amino acids. The CDR3 coding sequence is TGTGCCAGCAGTTTAACAGGGAATAGCTACACCTTC. It yields the protein CASSLTGNSYTF.

This rearrangement joins TRBV18 to TRBJ2-3; 10 positions agree with TRBD2. This CDR3 has 17 amino acids. Trimming at V came to 0 bases and at J to 3 bases, leaving 6 bases not matched to a gene. The germline gives CDR1 KGHSH, CDR2 LQKENI. CDR3 nucleotides: TGTGCCAGCTCACCACCCACTAGCGGGATCGGGACAGATACGCAGTATTTT. It codes for CASSPPTSGIGTDTQYF.

The gene calls are TRBV7-9 and TRBJ2-7, with a tentative D call TRBD1 (5 bases). The length of the CDR3 is 14 residues. Germline-derived CDR1 and CDR2 are SEHNR and FQNEAQ (reference sequence). V lost 3 bases and J lost 1, with 10 bases in between. The CDR3 nucleotides are TGTGCCAGCAGCTTGGTGGGGCCTTCCTACGAGCAGTACTTC. Amino acid sequence: CASSLVGPSYEQYF.